Described below is a single T cell receptor (beta chain) sequence and its context. CDR3 size: 14 residues. The germline V gene encodes CDR1 MNHEY and CDR2 SVGAGI. The V and J ends lost 4 bases and 7 bases, in that order; junction bases with no gene match: 5. Repertoires were generated with immunoSEQ multiplex PCR, while TCRdb's copy carries only in-frame clones and drops some. The table records 110,000 to 150,000 clones, roughly 80% of them present only once. This entry is derived from a study of blood T cell repertoires in COVID-19. About the research overall: Some COVID-19 samples were acute and others convalescent; all came from the United States, Italy and Spain.

The genes are TRBV6-5 and TRBJ2-1, with TRBD1 matching 9 bases. This TCR came from a man aged 50 to 59 with active or convalescent COVID-19. The sequencing sample was made of peripheral blood. The CDR3 DNA reads as TGTGCCAGCAGTTTGGACAGGGGTGGGAATGAGCAGTTCTTC. Amino acid sequence: CASSLDRGGNEQFF.